Sequencing of this T cell receptor beta chain was carried out in a study of blood T cells in healthy people across ages. For the second PCR, which ran for roughly 6 to 12 cycles, a sample-barcoded 5' primer and a J-beta primer mix were used. MiXCR was run by TCRdb on the 5' RACE reads, yielding one entry per CDR3 protein. The sample lists 1.8 million or so distinct CDR3 sequences; more than 35% were seen once. The specimen was blood. The receptor's source is a human donor in good health.

This CDR3 reads CASRFESSYEQYF. DNA for the CDR3: TGTGCCAGCAGGTTCGAGTCTTCCTACGAGCAGTACTTC. The rearrangement joins TRBV12-3 or TRBV12-4 to TRBJ2-7; D remains unclear. The CDR3 runs to 13 residues. The V gene lost 6 bases and the J gene lost 1 base, with 10 bases spanning the gap.